This TCR beta chain was captured in a study of cytomegalovirus exposure and HLA in healthy donors. Primers included in the PCR were 60 Vbeta and 13 Jbeta primers. Clones were read by immunoSEQ multiplex PCR, and TCRdb kept only the in-frame ones, dropping some. The sample includes some 200,000 clones, 76% of them seen just once. Germline CDR1 SGHRS, CDR2 YFSETQ. The CDR3 length is 15 residues. Unmatched junction bases numbered 4, after V lost 0 bases and J lost 1 base. The source is a man between 18 and 35 years old in good health and CMV-seronegative. This sequence joins TRBV5-1 and TRBJ2-7; 7 bases are shared with TRBD1. The source material was PBMCs. The CDR3 region is CASSLVGTESYEQYF. In DNA form, the CDR3 reads TGCGCCAGCAGCTTGGTTGGGACAGAGTCCTACGAGCAGTACTTC.